The entry below gives a single TCR beta chain sequence along with its context. As yet, its antigen is unknown. These data belong to a study of yellow fever vaccine responses in identical twins. Study-level findings and limits: Convergence reportedly seemed to mark part of the twins' vaccine T cell response, with personalization marking the rest.

V was trimmed by 3 bases and J by 7 bases, leaving 15 bases between them. The germline CDR1 and CDR2 sequences are DFQATT and SNEGSKA (reference sequence). The CDR3 loop spans 14 amino acids. TCRdb called the RT-PCR reads again in MiXCR, with one record for every CDR3 protein. The table has 18,000 or so distinct CDR3 sequences, roughly three fifths seen once. The chain recombines TRBV20-1 with TRBJ2-2; perhaps TRBD2 as D (6 bases). The source was T cells from blood (PBMCs), unsorted or a sorted subset (not recorded which), collected before or after yellow fever vaccination (not recorded which). This TCR was recovered from a woman between 18 and 29 years old who received the yellow fever vaccine. This CDR3 reads CSASVEWGGGELFF. DNA for the CDR3: TGCAGTGCTAGTGTGGAATGGGGAGGCGGGGAGCTGTTTTTT.